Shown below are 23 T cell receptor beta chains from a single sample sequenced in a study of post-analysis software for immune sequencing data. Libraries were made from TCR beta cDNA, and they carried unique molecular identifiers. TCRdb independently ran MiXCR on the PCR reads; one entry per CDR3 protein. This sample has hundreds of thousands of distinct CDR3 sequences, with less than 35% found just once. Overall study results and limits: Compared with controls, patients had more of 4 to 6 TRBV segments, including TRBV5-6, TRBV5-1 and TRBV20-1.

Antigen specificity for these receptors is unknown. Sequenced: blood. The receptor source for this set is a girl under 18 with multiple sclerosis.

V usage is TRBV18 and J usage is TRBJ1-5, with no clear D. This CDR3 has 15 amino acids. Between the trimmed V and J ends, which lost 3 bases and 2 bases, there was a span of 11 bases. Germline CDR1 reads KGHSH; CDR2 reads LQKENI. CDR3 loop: CASSPTRSRNQPQHF. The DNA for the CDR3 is TGTGCCAGCTCACCGACCAGGAGTCGCAATCAGCCCCAGCATTTT.

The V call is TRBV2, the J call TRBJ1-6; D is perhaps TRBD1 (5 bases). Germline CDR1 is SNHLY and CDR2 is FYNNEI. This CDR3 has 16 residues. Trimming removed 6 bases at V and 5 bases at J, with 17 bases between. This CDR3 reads CASSPRTGRNNSPLHF. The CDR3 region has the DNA TGTGCCAGCAGCCCCAGGACGGGACGGAATAATTCACCCCTCCACTTT. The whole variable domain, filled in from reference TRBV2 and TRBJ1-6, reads EPEVTQTPSHQVTQMGQEVILRCVPISNHLYFYWYRQILGQKVEFLVSFYNNEISEKSEIFDDQFSVERPDGSNFTLKIRSTKLEDSAMYFCASSPRTGRNNSPLHFGNGTRLTVT.

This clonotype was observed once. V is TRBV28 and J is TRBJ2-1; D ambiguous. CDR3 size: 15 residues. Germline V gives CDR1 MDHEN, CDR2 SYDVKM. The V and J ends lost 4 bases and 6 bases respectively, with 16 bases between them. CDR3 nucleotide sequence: TGTGCCAGCAGTTCCCCTGGGGTAGTTTCCAATGAGCAGTTCTTC. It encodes CASSSPGVVSNEQFF. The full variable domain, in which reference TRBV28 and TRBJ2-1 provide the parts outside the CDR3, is DVKVTQSSRYLVKRTGEKVFLECVQDMDHENMFWYRQDPGLGLRLIYFSYDVKMKEKGDIPEGYSVSREKKERFSLILESASTNQTSMYLCASSSPGVVSNEQFFGPGTRLTVL.

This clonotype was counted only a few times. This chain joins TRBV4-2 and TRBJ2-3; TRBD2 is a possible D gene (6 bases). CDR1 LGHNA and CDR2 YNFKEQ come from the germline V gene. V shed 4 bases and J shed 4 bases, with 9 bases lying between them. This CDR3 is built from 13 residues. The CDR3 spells CASSPEGSDTQYF. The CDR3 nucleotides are TGTGCCAGCAGCCCGGAGGGGTCAGATACGCAGTATTTT.

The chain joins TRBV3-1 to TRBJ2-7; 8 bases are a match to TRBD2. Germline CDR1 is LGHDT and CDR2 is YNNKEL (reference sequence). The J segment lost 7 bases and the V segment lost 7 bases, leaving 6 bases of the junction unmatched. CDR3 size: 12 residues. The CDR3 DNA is TGTGCCAGCACAGCGGGAGCTGCTGAGCAGTACTTC. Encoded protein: CASTAGAAEQYF.

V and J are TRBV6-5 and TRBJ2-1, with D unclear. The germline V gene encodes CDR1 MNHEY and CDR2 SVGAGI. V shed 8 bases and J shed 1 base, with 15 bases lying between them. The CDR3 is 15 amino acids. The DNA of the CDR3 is TGTGCCAGCGGAAACGGACCCGGGTCCTACAATGAGCAGTTCTTC. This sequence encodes CASGNGPGSYNEQFF.

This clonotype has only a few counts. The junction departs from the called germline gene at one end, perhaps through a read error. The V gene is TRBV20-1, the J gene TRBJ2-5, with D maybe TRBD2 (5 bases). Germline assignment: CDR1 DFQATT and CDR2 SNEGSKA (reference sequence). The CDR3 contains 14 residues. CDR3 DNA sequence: TGCAGTACTAGTGTGGTCGCGGTTTGGGAGACCCAGTACTTC. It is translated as CSTSVVAVWETQYF.

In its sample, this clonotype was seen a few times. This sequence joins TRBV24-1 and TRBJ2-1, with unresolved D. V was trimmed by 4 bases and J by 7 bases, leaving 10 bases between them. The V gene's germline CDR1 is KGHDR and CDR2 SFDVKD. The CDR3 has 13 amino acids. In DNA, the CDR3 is TGTGCCACCAGTGAACCCTCCTGGAATGAGCAGTTCTTC. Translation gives CATSEPSWNEQFF.

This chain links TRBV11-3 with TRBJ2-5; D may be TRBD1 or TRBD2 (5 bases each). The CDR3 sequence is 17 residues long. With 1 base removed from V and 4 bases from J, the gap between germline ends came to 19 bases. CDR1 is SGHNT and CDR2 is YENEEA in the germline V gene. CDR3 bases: TGTGCCAGCAGCTTAGGTGGCCAGGGTACTAGGGGAGAGACCCAGTACTTC. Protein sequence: CASSLGGQGTRGETQYF.

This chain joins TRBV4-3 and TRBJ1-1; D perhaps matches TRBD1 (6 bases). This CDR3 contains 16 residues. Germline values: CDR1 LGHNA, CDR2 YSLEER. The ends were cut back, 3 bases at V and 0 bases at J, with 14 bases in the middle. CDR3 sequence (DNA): TGCGCCAGCAGCCAGAAGATAGGACAGTTGAACACTGAAGCTTTCTTT. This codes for CASSQKIGQLNTEAFF.

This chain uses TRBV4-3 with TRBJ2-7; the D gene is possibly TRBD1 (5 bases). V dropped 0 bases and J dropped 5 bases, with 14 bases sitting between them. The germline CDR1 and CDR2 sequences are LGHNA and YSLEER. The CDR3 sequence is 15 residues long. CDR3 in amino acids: CASSQESRAPHEQYF. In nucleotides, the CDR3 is TGCGCCAGCAGCCAAGAGAGCAGGGCACCCCACGAGCAGTACTTC.

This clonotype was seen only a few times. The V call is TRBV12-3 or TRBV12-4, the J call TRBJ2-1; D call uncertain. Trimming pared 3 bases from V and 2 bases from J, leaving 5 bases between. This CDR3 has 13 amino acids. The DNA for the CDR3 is TGTGCCAGCAGTTTGTCTGCCTACAATGAGCAGTTCTTC. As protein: CASSLSAYNEQFF.

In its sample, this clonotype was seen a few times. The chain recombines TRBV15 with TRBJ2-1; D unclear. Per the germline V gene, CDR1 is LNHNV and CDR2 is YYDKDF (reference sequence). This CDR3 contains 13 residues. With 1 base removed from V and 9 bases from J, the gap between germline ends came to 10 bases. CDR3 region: CATSRASNGEQFF. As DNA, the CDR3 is TGTGCCACCAGCAGAGCAAGTAACGGTGAGCAGTTCTTC.

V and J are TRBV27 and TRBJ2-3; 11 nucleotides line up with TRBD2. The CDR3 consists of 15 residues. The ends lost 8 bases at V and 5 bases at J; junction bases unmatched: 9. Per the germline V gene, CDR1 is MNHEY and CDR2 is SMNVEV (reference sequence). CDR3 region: CASSIAGGHRDTQYF. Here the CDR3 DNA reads TGTGCCAGCTCAATAGCGGGGGGGCATAGAGATACGCAGTATTTT.

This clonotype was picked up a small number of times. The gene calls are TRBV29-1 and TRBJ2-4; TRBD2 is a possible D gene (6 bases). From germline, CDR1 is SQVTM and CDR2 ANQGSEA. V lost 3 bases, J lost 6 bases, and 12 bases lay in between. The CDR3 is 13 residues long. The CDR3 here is CSVDTAAGNIQYF. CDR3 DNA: TGCAGCGTTGATACAGCAGCGGGAAACATTCAGTACTTC. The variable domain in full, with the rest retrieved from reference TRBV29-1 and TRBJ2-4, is SAVISQKPSRDICQRGTSLTIQCQVDSQVTMMFWYRQQPGQSLTLIATANQGSEATYESGFVIDKFPISRPNLTFSTLTVSNMSPEDSSIYLCSVDTAAGNIQYFGAGTRLSVL.

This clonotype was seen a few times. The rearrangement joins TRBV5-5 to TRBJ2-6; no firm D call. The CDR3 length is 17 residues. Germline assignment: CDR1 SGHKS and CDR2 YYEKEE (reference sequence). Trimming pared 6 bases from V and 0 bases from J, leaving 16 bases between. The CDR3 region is CASTLQTFLSGANVLTF. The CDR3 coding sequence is TGTGCCAGCACCCTTCAAACGTTTCTCTCTGGGGCCAACGTCCTGACTTTC. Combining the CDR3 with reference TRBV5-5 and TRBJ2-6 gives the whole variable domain DAGVTQSPTHLIKTRGQQVTLRCSPISGHKSVSWYQQVLGQGPQFIFQYYEKEERGRGNFPDRFSARQFPNYSSELNVNALLLGDSALYLCASTLQTFLSGANVLTFGAGSRLTVL.

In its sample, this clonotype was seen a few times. The CDR3 DNA is TGTGCCATCAGTGTTAGCGGGGGAGCCAACATTCAGTACTTC. It encodes CAISVSGGANIQYF. The chain has TRBV10-3 and TRBJ2-4; 9 bases agree with TRBD2. CDR1 ENHRY and CDR2 SYGVKD come from the germline V gene. The V and J ends lost 4 bases and 7 bases, in that order; junction bases with no gene match: 5. This CDR3 is 14 amino acids long.

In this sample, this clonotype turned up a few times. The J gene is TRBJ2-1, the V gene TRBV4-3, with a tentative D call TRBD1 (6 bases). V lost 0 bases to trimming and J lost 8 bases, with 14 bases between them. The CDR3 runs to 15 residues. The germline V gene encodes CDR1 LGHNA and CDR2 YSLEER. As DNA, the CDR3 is TGCGCCAGCAGCCAAGATGGGTTGGCAGGGGATGAGCAGTTCTTC. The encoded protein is CASSQDGLAGDEQFF.

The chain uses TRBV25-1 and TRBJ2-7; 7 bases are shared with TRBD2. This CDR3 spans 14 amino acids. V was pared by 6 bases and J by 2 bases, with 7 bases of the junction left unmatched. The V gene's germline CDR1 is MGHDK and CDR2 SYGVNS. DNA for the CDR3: TGTGCCAGCAGCTTCCGGGGGGTACCCTACGAGCAGTACTTC. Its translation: CASSFRGVPYEQYF.

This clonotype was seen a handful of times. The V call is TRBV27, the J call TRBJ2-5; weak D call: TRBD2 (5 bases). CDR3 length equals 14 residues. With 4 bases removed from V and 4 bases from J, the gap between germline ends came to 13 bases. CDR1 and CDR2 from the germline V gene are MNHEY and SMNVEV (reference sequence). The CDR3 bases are TGTGCCAGCAGTTATCAGGAAGGAGGAGAGACCCAGTACTTC. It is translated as CASSYQEGGETQYF.

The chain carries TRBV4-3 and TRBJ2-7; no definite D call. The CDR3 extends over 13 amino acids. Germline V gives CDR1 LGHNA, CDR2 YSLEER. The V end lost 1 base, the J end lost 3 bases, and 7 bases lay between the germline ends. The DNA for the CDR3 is TGCGCCAGCAGCCAAGCGGCCGGCTACGAGCAGTACTTC. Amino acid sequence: CASSQAAGYEQYF.

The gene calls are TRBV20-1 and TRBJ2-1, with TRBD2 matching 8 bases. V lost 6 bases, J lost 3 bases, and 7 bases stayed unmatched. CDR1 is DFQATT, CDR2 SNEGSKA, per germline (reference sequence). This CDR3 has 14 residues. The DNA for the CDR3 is TGCAGTGCATATATAGCGGGGTTCTACAATGAGCAGTTCTTC. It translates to CSAYIAGFYNEQFF.

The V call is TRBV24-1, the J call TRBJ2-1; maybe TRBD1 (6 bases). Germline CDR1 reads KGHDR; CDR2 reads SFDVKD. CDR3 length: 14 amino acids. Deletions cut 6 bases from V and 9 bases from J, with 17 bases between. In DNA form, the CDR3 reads TGTGCCACCAGTTCCTTGACAGGCGTAAGTGAGCAGTTCTTC. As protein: CATSSLTGVSEQFF.